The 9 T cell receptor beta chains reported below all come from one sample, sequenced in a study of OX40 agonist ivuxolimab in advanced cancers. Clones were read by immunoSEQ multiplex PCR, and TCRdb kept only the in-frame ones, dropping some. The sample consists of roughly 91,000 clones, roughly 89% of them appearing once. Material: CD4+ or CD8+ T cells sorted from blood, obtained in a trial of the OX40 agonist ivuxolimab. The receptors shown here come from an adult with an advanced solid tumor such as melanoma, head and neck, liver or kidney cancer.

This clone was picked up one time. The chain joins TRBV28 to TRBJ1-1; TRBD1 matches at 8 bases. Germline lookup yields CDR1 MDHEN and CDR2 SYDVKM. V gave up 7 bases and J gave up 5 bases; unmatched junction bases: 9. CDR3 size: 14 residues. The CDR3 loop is CASTLGDRGTEAFF. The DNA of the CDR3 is TGTGCCAGCACCCTAGGCGACAGGGGAACTGAAGCTTTCTTT. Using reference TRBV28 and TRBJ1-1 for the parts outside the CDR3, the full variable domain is DVKVTQSSRYLVKRTGEKVFLECVQDMDHENMFWYRQDPGLGLRLIYFSYDVKMKEKGDIPEGYSVSREKKERFSLILESASTNQTSMYLCASTLGDRGTEAFFGQGTRLTVV.

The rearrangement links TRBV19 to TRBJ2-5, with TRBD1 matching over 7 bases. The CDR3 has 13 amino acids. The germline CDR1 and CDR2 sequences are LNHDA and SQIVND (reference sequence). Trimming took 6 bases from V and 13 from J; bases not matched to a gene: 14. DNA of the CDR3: TGTGCCAGTAGGACCGCCGGAACAGGGGACGTGTACTTC. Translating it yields CASRTAGTGDVYF.

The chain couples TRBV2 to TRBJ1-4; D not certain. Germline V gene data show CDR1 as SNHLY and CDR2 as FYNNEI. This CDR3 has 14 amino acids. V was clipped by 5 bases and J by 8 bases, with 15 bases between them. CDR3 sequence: CASSPQSSVEKLFF. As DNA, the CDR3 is TGTGCCAGCAGTCCCCAGTCGAGTGTGGAAAAACTGTTTTTT.

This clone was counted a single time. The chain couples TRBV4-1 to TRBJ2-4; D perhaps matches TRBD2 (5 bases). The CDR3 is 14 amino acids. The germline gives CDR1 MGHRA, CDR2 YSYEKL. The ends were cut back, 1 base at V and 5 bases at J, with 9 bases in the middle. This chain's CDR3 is CASSQAREENIQYF. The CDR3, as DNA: TGCGCCAGCAGCCAAGCGAGGGAAGAAAACATTCAGTACTTC.

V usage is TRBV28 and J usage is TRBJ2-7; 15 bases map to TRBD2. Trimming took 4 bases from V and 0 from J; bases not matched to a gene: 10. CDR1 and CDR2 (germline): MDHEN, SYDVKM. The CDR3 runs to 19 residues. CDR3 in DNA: TGTGCCAGCAGTTCGCCTCCGGGACTAGCGGGGGGTAGCTCCTACGAGCAGTACTTC. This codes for CASSSPPGLAGGSSYEQYF. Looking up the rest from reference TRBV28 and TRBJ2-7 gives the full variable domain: DVKVTQSSRYLVKRTGEKVFLECVQDMDHENMFWYRQDPGLGLRLIYFSYDVKMKEKGDIPEGYSVSREKKERFSLILESASTNQTSMYLCASSSPPGLAGGSSYEQYFGPGTRLTVT.

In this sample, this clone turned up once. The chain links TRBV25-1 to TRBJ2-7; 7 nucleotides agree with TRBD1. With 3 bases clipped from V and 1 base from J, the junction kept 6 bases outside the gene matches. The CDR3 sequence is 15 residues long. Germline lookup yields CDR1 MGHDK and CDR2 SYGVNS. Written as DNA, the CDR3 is TGTGCCAGCAGTGAGACAGGGACCATTTCCTACGAGCAGTACTTC. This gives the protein CASSETGTISYEQYF.

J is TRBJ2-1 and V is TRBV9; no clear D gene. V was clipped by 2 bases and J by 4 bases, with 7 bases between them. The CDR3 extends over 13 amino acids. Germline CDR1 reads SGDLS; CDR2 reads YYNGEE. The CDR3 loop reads CASSVMGYNEQFF. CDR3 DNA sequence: TGTGCCAGCAGCGTGATGGGTTACAATGAGCAGTTCTTC.

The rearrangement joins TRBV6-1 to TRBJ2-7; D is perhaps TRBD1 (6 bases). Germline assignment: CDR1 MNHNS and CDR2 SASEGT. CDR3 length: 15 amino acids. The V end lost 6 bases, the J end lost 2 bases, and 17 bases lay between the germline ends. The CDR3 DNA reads TGTGCCAGCAGATATACCGGGACACCAACCTACGAGCAGTACTTC. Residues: CASRYTGTPTYEQYF.

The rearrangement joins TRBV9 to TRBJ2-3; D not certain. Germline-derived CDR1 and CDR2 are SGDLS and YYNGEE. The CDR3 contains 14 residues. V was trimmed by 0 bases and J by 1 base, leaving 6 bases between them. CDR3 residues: CASSVETRTDTQYF. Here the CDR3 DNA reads TGTGCCAGCAGCGTAGAAACCCGCACAGATACGCAGTATTTT. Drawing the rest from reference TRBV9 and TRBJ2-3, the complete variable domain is DSGVTQTPKHLITATGQRVTLRCSPRSGDLSVYWYQQSLDQGLQFLIQYYNGEERAKGNILERFSAQQFPDLHSELNLSSLELGDSALYFCASSVETRTDTQYFGPGTRLTVL.